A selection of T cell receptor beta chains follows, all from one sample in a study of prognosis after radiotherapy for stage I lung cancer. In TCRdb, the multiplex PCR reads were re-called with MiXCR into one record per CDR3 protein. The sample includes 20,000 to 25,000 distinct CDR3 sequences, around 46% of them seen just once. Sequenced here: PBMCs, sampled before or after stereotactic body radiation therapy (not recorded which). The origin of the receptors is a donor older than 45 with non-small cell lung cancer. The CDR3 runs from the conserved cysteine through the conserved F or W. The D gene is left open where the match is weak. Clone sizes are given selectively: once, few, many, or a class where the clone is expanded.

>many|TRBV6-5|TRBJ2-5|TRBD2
CASSYPGTSGETQYF
TGTGCCAGCAGTTACCCCGGGACTAGCGGTGAGACCCAGTACTTC
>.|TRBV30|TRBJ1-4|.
CAQKDGLFNEKLFF
TGTGCCCAGAAGGACGGCCTCTTTAATGAAAAACTGTTTTTT
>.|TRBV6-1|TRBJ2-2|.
CASSAGSSAGELFF
TGCGCCAGCAGTGCAGGGTCTAGTGCCGGGGAGCTGTTTTTT
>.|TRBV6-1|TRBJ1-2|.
CASSQGLNLFYGYTF
TGTGCCAGCAGTCAGGGCCTCAACCTCTTCTATGGCTACACCTTC
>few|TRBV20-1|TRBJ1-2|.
CSARDSVGYTF
TGCAGTGCTAGAGACAGCGTAGGCTACACCTTC
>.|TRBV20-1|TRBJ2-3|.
CSAQGVGWDTDTQYF
TGCAGTGCCCAAGGGGTGGGCTGGGACACAGATACGCAGTATTTT
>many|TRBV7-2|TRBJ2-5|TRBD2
CASSDPRGGETQYF
TGTGCCAGCAGTGACCCCCGGGGGGGGGAGACCCAGTACTTC
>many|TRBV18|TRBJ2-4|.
CASSLQRGRGIQYF
TGTGCCAGCTCACTACAAAGGGGGCGGGGCATTCAGTACTTC
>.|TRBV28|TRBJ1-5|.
CDRSRTVNQPQHF
TGTGACAGAAGTCGGACAGTCAATCAGCCCCAGCATTTT
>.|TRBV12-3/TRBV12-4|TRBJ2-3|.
CASSLSSPGTDTQYF
TGTGCCAGCAGTTTGTCCTCTCCCGGCACAGATACGCAGTATTTT
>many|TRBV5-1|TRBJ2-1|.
CASSLVAGSNEQFF
TGCGCCAGCAGCTTGGTCGCGGGGTCCAATGAGCAGTTCTTC
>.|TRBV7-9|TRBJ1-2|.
CASSPPSSYGYTF
TGTGCCAGCAGCCCCCCGTCGAGCTATGGCTACACCTTC
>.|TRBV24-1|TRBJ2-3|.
CATSDVLNVNTQYF
TGTGCCACCAGTGACGTCCTCAACGTCAATACGCAGTATTTT
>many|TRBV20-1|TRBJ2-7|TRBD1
CSVGTGGYHEQYF
TGCAGTGTGGGCACAGGGGGATACCACGAGCAGTACTTC
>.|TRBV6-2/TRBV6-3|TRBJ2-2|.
CASSYRDTGELFF
TGTGCCAGCAGTTACAGGGACACCGGGGAGCTGTTTTTT
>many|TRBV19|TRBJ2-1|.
CASSLPRASYNEQFF
TGTGCCAGTAGTCTTCCCCGAGCCTCCTACAATGAGCAGTTCTTC
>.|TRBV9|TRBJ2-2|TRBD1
CASSVTGQGYTGELFF
TGTGCCAGCAGCGTTACAGGACAGGGGTACACCGGGGAGCTGTTTTTT
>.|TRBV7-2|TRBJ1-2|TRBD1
CASSLRGQWDGYTF
TGTGCCAGCAGCTTAAGGGGACAGTGGGACGGCTACACCTTC
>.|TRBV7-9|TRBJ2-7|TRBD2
CASSLVGSGWAPYEQYF
TGTGCCAGCAGCTTAGTCGGTAGCGGGTGGGCCCCATACGAGCAGTACTTC
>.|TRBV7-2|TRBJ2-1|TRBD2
CASSFRLAGLEQFF
TGTGCCAGCAGCTTTCGGCTAGCGGGACTTGAGCAGTTCTTC
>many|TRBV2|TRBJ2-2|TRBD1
CASRQDRGTGELFF
TGTGCCAGCAGGCAAGACAGGGGCACCGGGGAGCTGTTTTTT
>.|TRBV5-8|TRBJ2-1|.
CALGRGDFYNEQFF
TGTGCCCTCGGCAGGGGGGACTTCTACAATGAGCAGTTCTTC
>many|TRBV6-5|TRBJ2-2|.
CASSYLAGELFF
TGTGCCAGCAGTTACCTCGCCGGGGAGCTGTTTTTT
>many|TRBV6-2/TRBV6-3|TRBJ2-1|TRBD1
CASSYYMLRDSSYNEQFF
TGTGCCAGCAGTTACTATATGTTGAGGGACAGCTCCTACAATGAGCAGTTCTTC
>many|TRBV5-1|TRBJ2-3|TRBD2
CASSNGLAASDTQYF
TGCGCCAGCAGCAACGGACTAGCGGCATCGGATACGCAGTATTTT
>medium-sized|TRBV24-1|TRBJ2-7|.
CATSDGTQASF
TGTGCCACCAGTGATGGTACACAGGCTAGCTTC
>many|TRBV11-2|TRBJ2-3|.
CASSLRGRSSTDTQYF
TGTGCCAGCAGCTTACGCGGTCGTAGCAGCACAGATACGCAGTATTTT
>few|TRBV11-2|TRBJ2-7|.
CASSLQGPGDYEQYF
TGTGCCAGCAGCTTACAGGGTCCGGGAGACTACGAGCAGTACTTC
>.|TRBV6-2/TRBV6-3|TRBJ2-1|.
CATRLPCSYNEHFF
TGTGCCACAAGACTACCATGCTCCTACAATGAGCATTTCTTC
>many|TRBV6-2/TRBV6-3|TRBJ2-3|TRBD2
CASKPGLENGPDTQYF
TGTGCCAGCAAACCGGGACTAGAAAATGGCCCAGATACGCAGTATTTT
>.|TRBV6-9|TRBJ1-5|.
CASTGRLNQPQHF
TGTGCCAGCACCGGACGCCTGAATCAGCCCCAGCATTTT
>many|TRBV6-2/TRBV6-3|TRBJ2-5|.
CASSKGLNKETQYF
TGTGCCAGCAGTAAAGGGCTCAACAAAGAGACCCAGTACTTC
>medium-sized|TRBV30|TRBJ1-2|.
CAWSRGGGYTF
TGTGCCTGGAGTCGGGGGGGTGGCTACACCTTC
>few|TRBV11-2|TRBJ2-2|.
CASSLILSAAGELFF
TGTGCCAGCAGCTTAATTTTATCGGCGGCCGGGGAGCTGTTTTTT
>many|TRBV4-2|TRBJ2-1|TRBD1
CASSQLRTGREQFF
TGTGCCAGCAGCCAACTCCGGACAGGGCGTGAGCAGTTCTTC
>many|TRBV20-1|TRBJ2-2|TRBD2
CSASLAGVGDGELFF
TGCAGTGCTAGCCTCGCGGGAGTCGGTGACGGGGAGCTGTTTTTT
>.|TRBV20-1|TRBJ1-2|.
CSASPPPRGYSYGYTF
TGCAGTGCCTCCCCCCCCCCCCGTGGATACAGCTATGGCTACACCTTC
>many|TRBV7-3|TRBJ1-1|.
CASAVAAEAFF
TGTGCCAGCGCGGTGGCCGCGGAAGCTTTCTTT
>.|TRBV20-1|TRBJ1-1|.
CSALDWVNRAVTEAFF
TGCAGTGCCCTCGACTGGGTGAACAGGGCAGTAACTGAAGCTTTCTTT
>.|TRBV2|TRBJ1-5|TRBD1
CASRCDRGSQPQHF
TGTGCCAGCAGGTGTGACAGGGGTAGTCAGCCCCAGCATTTT
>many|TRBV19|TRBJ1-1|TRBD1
CASSKGQGALNTEAFF
TGTGCCAGTAGTAAAGGGCAGGGGGCCCTGAACACTGAAGCTTTCTTT
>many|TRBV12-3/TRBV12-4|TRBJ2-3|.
CASSLIGGKGDTQYF
TGTGCCAGCAGTTTAATAGGTGGGAAGGGTGATACGCAGTATTTT
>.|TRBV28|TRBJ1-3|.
CASSLKTISGAPSIYF
TGTGCCAGCAGTTTGAAGACGATCTCTGGGGCTCCTTCCATATATTTT
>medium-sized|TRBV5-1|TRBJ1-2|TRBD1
CASSTRLGQGRAGYTF
TGCGCCAGCAGCACCCGCTTAGGACAGGGGAGGGCTGGCTACACCTTC
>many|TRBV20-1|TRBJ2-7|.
CSASRPPSRQYF
TGCAGTGCTAGTCGGCCCCCTTCGAGGCAGTACTTC
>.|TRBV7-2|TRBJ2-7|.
CASKGPSSYEQYF
TGTGCCAGTAAGGGACCAAGCTCCTACGAGCAGTACTTC
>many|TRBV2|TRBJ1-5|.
CASSDRTAYQPQHF
TGTGCCAGCAGTGATCGGACAGCCTATCAGCCCCAGCATTTT
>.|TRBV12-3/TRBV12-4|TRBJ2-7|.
CASSPRGDSIYEQYF
TGTGCCAGCAGCCCTCGGGGGGACAGCATCTACGAGCAGTACTTC
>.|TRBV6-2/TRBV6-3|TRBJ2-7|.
CASQGGVGGYSMFEQYF
TGTGCCAGCCAAGGAGGGGTCGGGGGATACTCTATGTTCGAGCAGTACTTC
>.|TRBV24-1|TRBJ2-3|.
CATSDPNRSLRDTQYF
TGTGCCACCAGTGATCCCAACAGGTCCCTGAGGGATACGCAGTATTTT
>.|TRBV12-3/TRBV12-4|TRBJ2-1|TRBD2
CASSPQAGPYNDHFF
TGTGCCAGCAGTCCCCAAGCGGGGCCTTACAATGATCATTTCTTC
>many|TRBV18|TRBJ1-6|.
CASSDDQHSPLHF
TGTGCCAGCTCGGACGATCAGCATTCACCCCTCCACTTT
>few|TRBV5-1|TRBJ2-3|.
CASRERGRATDTQYF
TGCGCCAGCAGAGAGAGGGGCAGGGCGACAGATACGCAGTATTTT
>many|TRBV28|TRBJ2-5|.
CASSLRETQYF
TGTGCCAGCAGTTTGCGAGAGACCCAGTACTTC
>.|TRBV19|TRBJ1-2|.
CASSLSRGGGYTF
TGTGCCAGTAGCCTATCCCGGGGCGGTGGCTACACCTTC
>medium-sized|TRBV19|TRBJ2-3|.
CASSGGGALTSTDTQYF
TGTGCCAGTAGTGGGGGGGGCGCCCTTACTAGCACAGATACGCAGTATTTT
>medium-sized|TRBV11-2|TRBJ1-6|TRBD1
CATTRTGTVNSPLHF
TGTGCCACTACGAGAACCGGGACAGTTAATTCACCCCTCCACTTT
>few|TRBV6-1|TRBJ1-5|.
CASSALGSANQPQHF
TGTGCCAGCAGTGCCCTCGGCAGCGCCAATCAGCCCCAGCATTTT
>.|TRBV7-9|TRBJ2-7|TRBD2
CASSLVSGRSYEQYF
TGTGCCAGCAGCTTAGTCAGCGGGAGATCCTACGAGCAGTACTTC
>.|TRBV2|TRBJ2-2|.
CASTEKTGEMFF
TGTGCCAGCACCGAGAAAACCGGGGAGATGTTTTTT